Listed here are 8 T cell receptor beta chains from one sample, sequenced in a study of blood T cell repertoires in COVID-19. Assay used: immunoSEQ multiplex PCR; TCRdb lists only in-frame clones, some missing. The repertoire includes hundreds of thousands of clones, roughly 90% of them detected once, and approximately 1.5% sits in the top ten. The sample comprised peripheral blood. Every receptor here comes from a woman aged 25-40 years with active or convalescent COVID-19.

The rearrangement uses TRBV2 and TRBJ1-4; 9 nucleotides align to TRBD1. Unmatched junction bases numbered 9, after V lost 5 bases and J lost 8 bases. Germline values: CDR1 SNHLY, CDR2 FYNNEI. This CDR3 contains 15 residues. The CDR3, as DNA: TGTGCCAGCAGTCAGGTGGGACAGGGTGGCGAAAAACTGTTTTTT. Residues: CASSQVGQGGEKLFF.

J is TRBJ1-1 and V is TRBV5-1; the D is unclear. The CDR3 has 16 amino acids. Between the trimmed V and J ends, which lost 3 bases and 0 bases, there was a span of 15 bases. CDR1 is SGHRS and CDR2 is YFSETQ in the germline V gene. DNA of the CDR3: TGCGCCAGCAGCTCCGCCGGGAGAATGATGAACACTGAAGCTTTCTTT. This sequence encodes CASSSAGRMMNTEAFF.

This sequence joins TRBV3-1 (or the pseudogene TRBV3-2) and TRBJ2-1, with D possibly matching TRBD1 (5 bases). In germline, CDR1 is LGHDT, CDR2 YNNKEL (reference sequence). The CDR3 runs 15 residues. The V end was cut by 3 bases, the J end by 7 bases, with 16 bases between. In nucleotides, the CDR3 is TGTGCCAGCAGCCATGGGGCCACCGAACGAAATGAGCAGTTCTTC. Its protein product is CASSHGATERNEQFF.

The chain employs TRBV30 and TRBJ1-6; 7 bases are shared with TRBD1. The trim removed 3 bases at V and 7 bases at J, leaving 21 bases unmatched. The CDR3 has 19 residues. Germline-derived CDR1 and CDR2 are GTSNPN and SVGIG (reference sequence). The CDR3 protein is CAWRILQPGGLSMNSPLHF. The CDR3 DNA reads TGTGCCTGGAGAATCCTCCAGCCAGGGGGGCTGAGTATGAATTCACCCCTCCACTTT.

This sequence joins TRBV5-1 and TRBJ1-2, with a weak D call TRBD1 (5 bases). The CDR3 consists of 14 residues. V was pared by 3 bases and J by 8 bases, with 17 bases between. Germline V gene sequence: CDR1 SGHRS, CDR2 YFSETQ. CDR3 amino acids: CASSSGTTTLGYTF. CDR3 DNA sequence: TGCGCCAGCAGCTCGGGGACTACCACTCTCGGCTACACCTTC.

A note on this clone: One end of the junction fails to match germline, which may point to a read error. The CDR3 nucleotides are TGTGCCAGCAGTGATGGACCCGTTCCGGGCGGGGACTTC. It translates to CASSDGPVPGGDF. The chain joins TRBV6-1 to TRBJ2-4; D possibly corresponds to TRBD2 (6 bases). CDR3 length equals 13 residues. Germline CDR1 and CDR2: MNHNS and SASEGT.

CDR3 protein: CASSSGTGLNTEAFF. CDR3 sequence (DNA): TGTGCCAGCTCATCAGGGACAGGGCTGAACACTGAAGCTTTCTTT. The genes are TRBV18 and TRBJ1-1; TRBD1 aligns across 9 bases. There are 15 residues in the CDR3. V gave up 5 bases and J gave up 0 bases; unmatched junction bases: 4. Per the germline V gene, CDR1 is KGHSH and CDR2 is LQKENI. Based on the CDR3 plus reference TRBV18 and TRBJ1-1, the full variable domain is NAGVMQNPRHLVRRRGQEARLRCSPMKGHSHVYWYRQLPEEGLKFMVYLQKENIIDESGMPKERFSAEFPKEGPSILRIQQVVRGDSAAYFCASSSGTGLNTEAFFGQGTRLTVV.

The chain couples TRBV18 to TRBJ1-2, with 12 bases lining up with TRBD1. The CDR3 is 15 residues long. V shed 5 bases and J 4 bases; nucleotides not matched to a gene: 5. Germline CDR1 reads KGHSH; CDR2 reads LQKENI. The CDR3 DNA reads as TGTGCCAGCTCATCCGGGACAGGGGGCGGCTATGGCTACACCTTC. Protein product: CASSSGTGGGYGYTF.